This is a list of T cell receptor beta chains from one sample in a study of shared clonotypes between healthy human individuals. The assay was immunoSEQ multiplex PCR, and TCRdb's table has in-frame clones only and misses some. The sample lists about 470,000 clones, around 79% occurring once. The sample consisted of PBMCs. The receptors were gathered from a woman in her thirties or forties in good health. Some clones in this sample may be carry-over from other donors' samples. The CDR3 runs from the conserved cysteine through the conserved F or W. The order of the fields is J gene, V gene, clone size, D gene, CDR3 protein, CDR3 DNA. The D gene is left open where the match is weak. Rows may omit the clone size; those that give it use once, few, many or a size class.

>TRBJ2-2|TRBV2|-|TRBD1
CASSLQGANTGELFF
TGTGCCAGCAGTCTACAGGGGGCGAACACCGGGGAGCTGTTTTTT
>TRBJ2-1|TRBV19|few|-
CASSIDLGAYNEQFF
TGTGCCAGTAGTATAGATCTAGGGGCTTACAATGAGCAGTTCTTC
>TRBJ2-5|TRBV11-2|once|TRBD2
CASSLGRAGGRETQYF
TGTGCCAGCAGCTTAGGTAGGGCGGGAGGACGAGAGACCCAGTACTTC
>TRBJ2-1|TRBV27|-|-
CASRGSGYNEQFF
TGTGCCAGCAGGGGCTCAGGTTACAATGAGCAGTTCTTC
>TRBJ2-1|TRBV25-1|-|-
CASSRRGRGNEQFF
TGTGCCAGCAGTCGCCGAGGTAGGGGCAATGAGCAGTTCTTC
>TRBJ1-1|TRBV5-5|few|-
CASSFQGDTEAFF
TGTGCCAGCAGCTTCCAAGGCGACACTGAAGCTTTCTTT
>TRBJ2-1|TRBV7-2|-|-
CASSLSGSSYNEQFF
TGTGCCAGCAGCTTATCGGGGAGCTCCTACAATGAGCAGTTCTTC
>TRBJ2-7|TRBV5-6|-|-
CASSLGTRPQYF
TGTGCCAGCAGTTTGGGGACAAGGCCCCAGTACTTC
>TRBJ2-3|TRBV11-2|few|TRBD2
CASSLELAGGTDTQYF
TGTGCCAGCAGCTTAGAACTAGCGGGGGGCACAGATACGCAGTATTTT
>TRBJ2-3|TRBV9|-|-
CASSVAGSTDTQYF
TGTGCCAGCAGCGTAGCCGGGAGCACAGATACGCAGTATTTT
>TRBJ2-1|TRBV2|-|TRBD2
CASSGLAGDNEQFF
TGTGCCAGCAGCGGACTAGCGGGGGACAATGAGCAGTTCTTC
>TRBJ2-7|TRBV14|-|TRBD1
CASTPLNTGDEQYF
TGTGCCAGCACCCCATTAAATACAGGGGACGAGCAGTACTTC
>TRBJ2-2|TRBV5-1|once|TRBD2
CASSFAGGPAGELFF
TGCGCCAGCAGCTTCGCGGGAGGGCCCGCCGGGGAGCTGTTTTTT
>TRBJ2-6|TRBV5-6|-|-
CASSWGASGANVLTF
TGTGCCAGCAGCTGGGGGGCGTCTGGGGCCAACGTCCTGACTTTC
>TRBJ2-1|TRBV18|-|-
CASSLLALISYNEQFF
TGTGCCAGCTCACTCCTGGCCCTGATCTCCTACAATGAGCAGTTCTTC
>TRBJ2-7|TRBV7-2|-|-
CASSLSPQPYEQYF
TGTGCCAGCAGCTTATCCCCGCAACCCTACGAGCAGTACTTC
>TRBJ2-3|TRBV27|few|-
CASSPTQWYQSTDTQYF
TGTGCCAGCAGTCCCACTCAGTGGTACCAAAGCACAGATACGCAGTATTTT
>TRBJ2-1|TRBV14|once|TRBD2
CASSQGGVVGTTNNEQFF
TGTGCCAGCAGCCAAGGCGGGGTTGTGGGGACTACAAACAATGAGCAGTTCTTC
>TRBJ2-3|TRBV5-1|-|-
CASRPEGADTQYF
TGCGCCAGCAGGCCGGAGGGGGCAGATACGCAGTATTTT
>TRBJ2-7|TRBV21-1|-|-
CASKLAGGRAYEQYF
TGTGCCAGCAAACTAGCGGGAGGGCGGGCCTACGAGCAGTACTTC
>TRBJ2-3|TRBV5-6|once|TRBD2
CASSLGLAITSTDTQYF
TGTGCCAGCAGCTTAGGACTAGCGATAACTAGCACAGATACGCAGTATTTT
>TRBJ2-7|TRBV29-1|-|-
CSVALDGYEQYF
TGCAGCGTTGCCCTGGACGGCTACGAGCAGTACTTC
>TRBJ2-7|TRBV28|-|-
CASSENWAGHSYEQYF
TGTGCCAGCAGCGAAAACTGGGCAGGTCACTCCTACGAGCAGTACTTC
>TRBJ2-3|TRBV7-2|-|TRBD1
CASSLIVGTGNTQYF
TGTGCCAGCAGCTTAATTGTTGGGACAGGCAATACGCAGTATTTT
>TRBJ1-1|TRBV29-1|few|TRBD1
CSAAGQANTEAFF
TGCAGCGCCGCGGGACAGGCGAACACTGAAGCTTTCTTT
>TRBJ2-1|TRBV19|-|-
CASSPPGGGEQFF
TGTGCCAGTAGTCCCCCGGGGGGCGGTGAGCAGTTCTTC
>TRBJ2-7|TRBV28|once|TRBD2
CASSFGGREGLFPNYEQYF
TGTGCCAGCAGTTTTGGAGGTCGGGAGGGGTTGTTCCCTAACTACGAGCAGTACTTC
>TRBJ1-5|TRBV7-8|few|-
CASSSAQGPYQPQHF
TGTGCCAGCAGCTCGGCCCAGGGGCCGTATCAGCCCCAGCATTTT
>TRBJ1-4|TRBV28|-|-
CASSLRWQEYEKLFF
TGTGCCAGCAGTTTACGGTGGCAGGAATATGAAAAACTGTTTTTT
>TRBJ1-1|TRBV7-9|-|TRBD1
CASSLPGQGAFF
TGTGCCAGCAGCTTACCTGGACAGGGAGCTTTCTTT
>TRBJ2-7|TRBV5-1|-|-
CASSLGTNPAYEQYF
TGCGCCAGCAGCTTGGGGACTAACCCCGCCTACGAGCAGTACTTC
>TRBJ2-1|TRBV2|few|TRBD2
CASSEREPSYNEQFF
TGTGCCAGCAGCGAGCGGGAGCCCTCCTACAATGAGCAGTTCTTC
>TRBJ2-7|TRBV27|-|-
CASSFSGTNREQYF
TGTGCCAGCAGTTTCAGTGGGACAAACCGCGAGCAGTACTTC
>TRBJ1-5|TRBV19|few|TRBD1
CASSRTGLDQPQHF
TGTGCCAGTAGCCGGACAGGGTTGGATCAGCCCCAGCATTTT
>TRBJ2-5|TRBV7-2|-|-
CASSFGGDGETQYF
TGTGCCAGCAGCTTTGGAGGGGACGGAGAGACCCAGTACTTC
>TRBJ2-5|TRBV7-2|few|-
CASSLRGFRDPIQETQYF
TGTGCCAGCAGCCTCCGCGGATTCCGGGACCCAATCCAAGAGACCCAGTACTTC
>TRBJ2-1|TRBV11-2|-|-
CASSLMTANEQFF
TGTGCCAGCAGCTTAATGACAGCTAATGAGCAGTTCTTC
>TRBJ2-3|TRBV2|-|TRBD2
CASSPGLAGTDTQYF
TGTGCCAGCAGTCCGGGACTAGCGGGCACAGATACGCAGTATTTT
>TRBJ2-5|TRBV28|-|TRBD1
CASSWRGDRVKETQYF
TGTGCCAGCAGTTGGCGCGGGGACAGGGTCAAAGAGACCCAGTACTTC
>TRBJ1-1|TRBV7-9|once|-
CASSPRGTGNTEAFF
TGTGCCAGCAGCCCCCGCGGGACGGGAAACACTGAAGCTTTCTTT
>TRBJ1-1|TRBV7-6|-|-
CASSSLRGGLSTEAFF
TGTGCCAGCAGTTCCCTTAGAGGGGGGTTGAGCACTGAAGCTTTCTTT
>TRBJ1-1|TRBV5-6|-|TRBD1
CASSLIDREETEAFF
TGTGCCAGCAGCTTGATAGACAGGGAGGAGACTGAAGCTTTCTTT
>TRBJ2-5|TRBV7-7|-|-
CASSLGGAEQETQYF
TGTGCTAGCAGCTTGGGTGGGGCAGAACAAGAGACCCAGTACTTC
>TRBJ2-1|TRBV29-1|few|TRBD1
CSVGQGAYNEQFF
TGCAGCGTTGGACAGGGGGCTTACAATGAGCAGTTCTTC
>TRBJ1-5|TRBV7-2|-|-
CASSLVSDQPQHF
TGTGCCAGCAGCTTAGTTTCCGATCAGCCCCAGCATTTT
>TRBJ2-1|TRBV7-2|-|-
CASSLLLSGSGYNEQFF
TGTGCCAGCAGCTTATTATTATCCGGGAGCGGGTACAATGAGCAGTTCTTC
>TRBJ1-1|TRBV5-1|few|-
CASSFAGADTEAFF
TGCGCCAGCAGCTTTGCGGGGGCGGACACTGAAGCTTTCTTT
>TRBJ2-1|TRBV7-2|-|TRBD2
CASSKTSGTNYNEQFF
TGTGCCAGCAGCAAGACTAGCGGGACGAACTACAATGAGCAGTTCTTC
>TRBJ2-1|TRBV4-1|many|TRBD1
CASSQGDRVYNEQFF
TGCGCCAGCAGCCAAGGGGACAGGGTCTACAATGAGCAGTTCTTC
>TRBJ1-5|TRBV28|-|-
CASRDGQNQPQHF
TGTGCCAGCAGGGACGGACAGAATCAGCCCCAGCATTTT
>TRBJ1-5|TRBV7-2|-|-
CASSPPGRPQHF
TGTGCCAGCAGCCCACCCGGGCGGCCCCAGCATTTT
>TRBJ2-7|TRBV6-5|few|-
CASSYGSQGYEQYF
TGTGCCAGCAGTTACGGTTCACAGGGCTACGAGCAGTACTTC
>TRBJ2-7|TRBV6-6|-|-
CASSSGMAYEQYF
TGTGCCAGCAGTTCAGGGATGGCCTACGAGCAGTACTTC
>TRBJ2-3|TRBV18|once|TRBD2
CASSRLAGDTQYF
TGTGCCAGCTCACGACTAGCGGGAGATACGCAGTATTTT
>TRBJ1-4|TRBV5-5|few|-
CASSLTMREKLFF
TGTGCCAGCAGCTTGACCATGAGGGAAAAACTGTTTTTT
>TRBJ1-1|TRBV5-6|-|-
CASSLAAGSLAFF
TGTGCCAGCAGCTTGGCGGCGGGGAGTTTAGCTTTCTTT
>TRBJ2-1|TRBV4-3|few|TRBD2
CASSQDWSGSWDEQFF
TGCGCCAGCAGCCAAGATTGGAGCGGGAGTTGGGATGAGCAGTTCTTC
>TRBJ2-3|TRBV29-1|few|-
CSVELPTEDTQYF
TGCAGCGTTGAGCTGCCCACGGAGGATACGCAGTATTTT
>TRBJ1-2|TRBV7-2|-|-
CASSLNRANYGYTF
TGTGCCAGCAGCTTGAACAGGGCTAACTATGGCTACACCTTC
>TRBJ2-1|TRBV4-2|-|-
CASSQTSGATNDNEQFF
TGTGCCAGCAGCCAGACTTCAGGAGCGACAAACGACAATGAGCAGTTCTTC